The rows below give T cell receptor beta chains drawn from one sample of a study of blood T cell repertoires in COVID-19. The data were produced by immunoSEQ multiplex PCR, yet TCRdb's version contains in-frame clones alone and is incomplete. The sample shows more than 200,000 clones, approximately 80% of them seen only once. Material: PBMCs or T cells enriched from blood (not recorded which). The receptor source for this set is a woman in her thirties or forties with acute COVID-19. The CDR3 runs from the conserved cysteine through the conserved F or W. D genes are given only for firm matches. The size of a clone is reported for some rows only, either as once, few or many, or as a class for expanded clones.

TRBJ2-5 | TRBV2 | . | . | CASQQRTQETQYF | TGTGCCAGCCAGCAACGGACTCAAGAGACCCAGTACTTC
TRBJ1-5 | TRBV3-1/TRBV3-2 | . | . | CASSQNNNQPQHF | TGTGCCAGCAGCCAGAACAACAATCAGCCCCAGCATTTT
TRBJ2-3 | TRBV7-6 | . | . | CASSPLAGPSTDTQYF | TGTGCCAGCAGCCCCCTCGCGGGCCCTAGCACAGATACGCAGTATTTT
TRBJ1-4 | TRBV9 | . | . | CASSRAGFDEKLFF | TGTGCCAGCAGCCGAGCAGGGTTTGATGAAAAACTGTTTTTT
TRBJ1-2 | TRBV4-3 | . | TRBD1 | CASSQDRRTGERYGYTF | TGCGCCAGCAGCCAAGATAGAAGGACAGGGGAGAGGTATGGCTACACCTTC
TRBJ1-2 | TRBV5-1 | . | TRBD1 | CASSFNGQGGYGYTF | TGCGCCAGCAGCTTCAATGGACAGGGTGGATATGGCTACACCTTC
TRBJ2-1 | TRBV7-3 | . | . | CASSFLSGSSYNEQFF | TGTGCCAGCAGCTTTCTTAGCGGAAGCTCCTACAATGAGCAGTTCTTC
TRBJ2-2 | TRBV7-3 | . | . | CASSLSRVSNTGELFF | TGTGCCAGCAGCTTAAGCAGGGTCTCAAACACCGGGGAGCTGTTTTTT
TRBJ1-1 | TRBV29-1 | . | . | CSVLPGFGTEAFF | TGCAGCGTTCTACCAGGGTTCGGCACTGAAGCTTTCTTT
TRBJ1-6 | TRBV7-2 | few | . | CASNLVVNNSPLHF | TGTGCCAGCAACCTTGTAGTAAATAATTCACCCCTCCACTTT
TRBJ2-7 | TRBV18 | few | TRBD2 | CASSPLPGTSGRAQDYEQYF | TGTGCCAGCTCACCCCTCCCGGGGACTAGCGGGAGGGCCCAGGACTACGAGCAGTACTTC
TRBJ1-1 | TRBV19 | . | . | CASIGAGSTEAFF | TGTGCCAGTATTGGGGCGGGGAGCACTGAAGCTTTCTTT
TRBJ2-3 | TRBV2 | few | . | CASSRLVGADTQYF | TGTGCCAGCAGCCGCCTGGTCGGGGCAGATACGCAGTATTTT
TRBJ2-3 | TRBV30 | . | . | CASNQGFSTDTQYF | TGTGCCTCGAACCAGGGGTTTAGCACAGATACGCAGTATTTT
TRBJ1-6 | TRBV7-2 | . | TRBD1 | CASSTGQHNSPLHF | TGTGCCAGCTCGACGGGACAGCATAATTCACCCCTCCACTTT
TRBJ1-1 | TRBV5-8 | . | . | CASSLEPGANTEAFF | TGTGCCAGCAGCTTGGAGCCAGGGGCCAACACTGAAGCTTTCTTT
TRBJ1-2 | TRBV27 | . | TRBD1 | CASSHRDRGYGYTF | TGTGCCAGCAGCCACCGGGACAGGGGGTATGGCTACACCTTC
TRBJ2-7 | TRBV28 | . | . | CATSVSPYEQYF | TGTGCCACCTCAGTTTCACCCTACGAGCAGTACTTC
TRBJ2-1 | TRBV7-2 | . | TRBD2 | CASRTSGAFSEQFF | TGTGCCAGCAGGACTAGCGGAGCTTTCAGCGAGCAGTTCTTC
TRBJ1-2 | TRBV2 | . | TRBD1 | CASERTGSVGYTF | TGTGCCAGCGAGCGGACAGGGAGCGTTGGCTACACCTTC
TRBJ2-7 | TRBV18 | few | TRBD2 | CASSPQPSGRASEQYF | TGTGCCAGCTCACCCCAACCTAGCGGGAGGGCCTCCGAGCAGTACTTC
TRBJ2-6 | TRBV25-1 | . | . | CASSSFSGANVLTF | TGTGCCAGCAGCTCTTTCTCTGGGGCCAACGTCCTGACTTTC
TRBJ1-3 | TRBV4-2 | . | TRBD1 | CASSPRGTGGPSGNTIYF | TGTGCCAGCAGCCCCCGAGGGACAGGGGGCCCCTCTGGAAACACCATATATTTT
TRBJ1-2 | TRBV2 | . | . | CASRSDSLYGYTF | TGTGCCAGCAGGTCGGACAGCCTCTATGGCTACACCTTC
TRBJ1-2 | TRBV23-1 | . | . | CASSPPINSYGYTF | TGCGCCAGCAGCCCCCCTATCAACAGTTATGGCTACACCTTC
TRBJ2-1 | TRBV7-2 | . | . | CASSPGVPYNEQFF | TGTGCCAGCAGCCCCGGGGTTCCCTACAATGAGCAGTTCTTC
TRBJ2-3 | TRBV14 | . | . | CASSQERRRTDTQYF | TGTGCCAGCAGCCAAGAGCGTCGGCGGACAGATACGCAGTATTTT
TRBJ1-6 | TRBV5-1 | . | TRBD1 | CASSFGTANFRTDNSPLHF | TGCGCCAGCAGTTTCGGGACAGCAAACTTCAGGACTGATAATTCACCCCTCCACTTT
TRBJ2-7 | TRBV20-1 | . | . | CSASRGEKYEQYF | TGCAGTGCTAGTCGCGGGGAGAAATACGAGCAGTACTTC
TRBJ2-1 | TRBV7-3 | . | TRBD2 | CASSLLAGSIEQFF | TGTGCCAGCAGCTTATTAGCGGGATCTATTGAGCAGTTCTTC
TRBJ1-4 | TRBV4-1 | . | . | CASSQDMEGRKLFF | TGCGCCAGCAGCCAAGATATGGAGGGGAGGAAACTGTTTTTT
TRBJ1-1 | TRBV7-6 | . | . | CASSFDTEAFF | TGTGCCAGCAGCTTCGACACTGAAGCTTTCTTT
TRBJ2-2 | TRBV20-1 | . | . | CSAADTGLAF | TGCAGTGCCGCGGACACTGGGCTCGCTTTT
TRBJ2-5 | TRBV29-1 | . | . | CSVEVGSQLETQYF | TGCAGCGTTGAAGTGGGCAGCCAGCTGGAGACCCAGTACTTC
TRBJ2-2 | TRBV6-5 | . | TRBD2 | CASWASGRASGELFF | TGTGCCAGCTGGGCTAGCGGGAGGGCCTCAGGGGAGCTGTTTTTT
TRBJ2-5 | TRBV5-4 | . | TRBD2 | CASSLNSGTREETQYF | TGTGCCAGCAGCTTGAATTCAGGGACTAGGGAAGAGACCCAGTACTTC
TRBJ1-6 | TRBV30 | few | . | CAWNLGGSSYNSPLHF | TGTGCCTGGAATTTGGGGGGGAGCTCCTATAATTCACCCCTCCACTTT
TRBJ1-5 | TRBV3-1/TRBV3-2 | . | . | CASSPDQGSQPQHF | TGTGCCAGCAGCCCCGACCAGGGGAGTCAGCCCCAGCATTTT
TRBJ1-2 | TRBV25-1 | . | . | CASRRGNYGYTF | TGTGCCAGCAGAAGGGGTAACTATGGCTACACCTTC
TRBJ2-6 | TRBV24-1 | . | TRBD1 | CATSDRRGPGANVLTF | TGTGCCACCAGTGATCGCAGGGGGCCTGGGGCCAACGTCCTGACTTTC
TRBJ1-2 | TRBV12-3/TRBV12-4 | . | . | CASSSTNYGYTF | TGTGCCAGCAGTTCCACTAACTATGGCTACACCTTC
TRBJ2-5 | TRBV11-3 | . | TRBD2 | CASSHKGLAGETQYF | TGTGCCAGCAGCCACAAGGGACTAGCTGGGGAGACCCAGTACTTC
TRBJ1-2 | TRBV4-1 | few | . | CASSQSLSNGYGYTF | TGCGCCAGCAGCCAAAGCCTTTCCAATGGCTATGGCTACACCTTC
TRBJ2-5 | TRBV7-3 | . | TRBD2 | CASSLIPGGRTQYF | TGTGCCAGCAGCTTAATTCCGGGGGGTAGGACCCAGTACTTC
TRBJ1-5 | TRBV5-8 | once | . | CASRLPGHSNQPQHF | TGTGCCAGCAGGCTCCCGGGACATAGCAATCAGCCCCAGCATTTT
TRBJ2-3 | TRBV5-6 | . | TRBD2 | CASSPPGTSGVHTQYF | TGTGCCAGCAGCCCTCCCGGGACTAGCGGGGTACATACGCAGTATTTT
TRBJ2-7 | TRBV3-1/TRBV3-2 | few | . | CASSQDTGLEQYF | TGTGCCAGCAGCCAAGATACAGGGCTGGAGCAGTACTTC
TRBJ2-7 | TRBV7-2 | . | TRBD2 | CASSTQTSGGSLEQYF | TGTGCCAGCAGCACCCAGACTAGCGGGGGGAGCCTGGAGCAGTACTTC
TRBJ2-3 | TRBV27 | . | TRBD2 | CASSSWTSGRPDTQYF | TGTGCCAGCAGTTCCTGGACTAGCGGGAGGCCAGATACGCAGTATTTT
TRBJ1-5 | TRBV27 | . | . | CASSLIGLDQPQHF | TGTGCCAGCAGTTTAATCGGTCTGGATCAGCCCCAGCATTTT
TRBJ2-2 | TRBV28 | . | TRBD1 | CASSNPGQGAYGELFF | TGTGCCAGCTCGAATCCGGGACAGGGGGCATATGGGGAGCTGTTTTTT
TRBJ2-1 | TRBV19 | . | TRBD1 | CASSIGQGRDEQFF | TGTGCCAGTAGTATCGGACAGGGGAGGGATGAGCAGTTCTTC
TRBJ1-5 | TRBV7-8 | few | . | CASSYSPDQPQHF | TGTGCCAGCAGCTACAGTCCGGATCAGCCCCAGCATTTT
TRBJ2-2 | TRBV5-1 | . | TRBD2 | CASSLGLAGNTGELFF | TGCGCCAGCAGCCTGGGACTAGCGGGGAACACCGGGGAGCTGTTTTTT
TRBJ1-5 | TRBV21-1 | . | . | CASSTWTGSNQPQHF | TGTGCCAGCAGCACCTGGACAGGCAGCAATCAGCCCCAGCATTTT
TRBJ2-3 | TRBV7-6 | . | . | CASSSLSTDTQYF | TGTGCCAGCAGCTCCCTTAGCACAGATACGCAGTATTTT